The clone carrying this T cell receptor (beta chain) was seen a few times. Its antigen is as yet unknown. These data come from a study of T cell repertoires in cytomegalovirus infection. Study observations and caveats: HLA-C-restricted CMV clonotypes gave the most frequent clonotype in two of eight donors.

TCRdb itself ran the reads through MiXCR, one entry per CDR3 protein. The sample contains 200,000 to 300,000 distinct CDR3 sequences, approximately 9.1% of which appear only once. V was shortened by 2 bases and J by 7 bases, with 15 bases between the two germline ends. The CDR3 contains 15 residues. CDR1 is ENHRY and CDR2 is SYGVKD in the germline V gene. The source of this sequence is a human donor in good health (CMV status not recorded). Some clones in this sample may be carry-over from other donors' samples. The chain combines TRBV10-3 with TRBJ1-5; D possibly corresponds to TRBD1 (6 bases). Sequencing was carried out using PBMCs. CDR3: CAISERGAEYQPQHF. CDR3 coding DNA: TGTGCCATCAGTGAGAGGGGGGCCGAATACCAGCCCCAGCATTTT.